This passage covers 26 T cell receptor beta chains from one sample sequenced in a study of OX40 agonist ivuxolimab in advanced cancers. The protocol was immunoSEQ multiplex PCR, while the TCRdb copy is restricted to in-frame clones and leaves out a portion. This table holds tens of thousands of clones, roughly 85% found once. The sequences come from CD4+ or CD8+ T cells sorted from blood, collected in a trial of the OX40 agonist ivuxolimab. These receptors originate from an adult with an advanced solid tumor such as melanoma, head and neck, liver or kidney cancer.

This clone was observed a single time. The chain combines TRBV6-1 with TRBJ2-7, with 9 nucleotides matching TRBD1. The CDR3 has 14 residues. Germline CDR1 reads MNHNS; CDR2 reads SASEGT. V trimming: 5 bases; J trimming: 3 bases; junction bases outside the gene matches: 5. The CDR3 DNA reads as TGTGCCAGCAGTACCGGGACAGGGATCTACGAGCAGTACTTC. Translation: CASSTGTGIYEQYF.

CDR3 DNA sequence: TGTGCCAGTAGTAGCCTTGGTCAGCCCCAGCATTTT. Protein: CASSSLGQPQHF. This chain connects TRBV19 to TRBJ1-5; D gene unclear. The V end lost 4 bases, the J end lost 6 bases, and 7 bases lay between the germline ends. There are 12 residues in the CDR3. Germline CDR1 reads LNHDA; CDR2 reads SQIVND (reference sequence).

The V gene is TRBV10-2, the J gene TRBJ2-7; 9 nucleotides match TRBD1. Germline V gene sequence: CDR1 WSHSY, CDR2 SAAADI. Trimming at V came to 10 bases and at J to 4 bases, leaving 5 bases not matched to a gene. This CDR3 is built from 12 residues. The CDR3 nucleotides are TGCGCCACTGGACAGGGGTGGTACGAGCAGTACTTC. Translation gives CATGQGWYEQYF.

This rearrangement joins TRBV10-1 to TRBJ2-2, with D perhaps matching TRBD2 (5 bases). The CDR3 has 12 residues. Trimming left V 8 bases short and J 4 bases short, with 8 bases between. Germline lookup yields CDR1 WNHNN and CDR2 SYGVQD (reference sequence). The DNA of the CDR3 is TGCGCCAGCGGTGGGAGCACCGGGGAGCTGTTTTTT. It yields the protein CASGGSTGELFF.

The J gene is TRBJ2-7, the V gene TRBV6-1; the D is unclear. This CDR3 spans 12 amino acids. Germline V gene data show CDR1 as MNHNS and CDR2 as SASEGT. Trimming left V 2 bases short and J 3 bases short, with 5 bases between. The CDR3 coding sequence is TGTGCCAGCAGTGAAAGCCTCTACGAGCAGTACTTC. Translated: CASSESLYEQYF.

V gene TRBV7-3 combines with J gene TRBJ2-6; D not certain. In germline, CDR1 is SGHTA, CDR2 FQGTGA. V was shortened by 2 bases and J by 0 bases, with 17 bases between the two germline ends. The CDR3 length is 19 residues. This chain's CDR3 is CASSLVALSADSGANVLTF. The CDR3 region has the DNA TGTGCCAGCAGCTTAGTCGCATTGTCCGCGGACTCTGGGGCCAACGTCCTGACTTTC.

The rearrangement links TRBV27 to TRBJ2-7, with a tentative D call TRBD2 (9 bases). This CDR3 has 19 amino acids. CDR1 and CDR2 from the germline V gene are MNHEY and SMNVEV (reference sequence). Trimming cost V 7 bases and J 7 bases, with 35 bases left between them. The CDR3 region has the DNA TGTGCCAGCACACCGTCCGGGACAGGACCGGCGGGGGGGTCGGGGGAGCAGTACTTC. As protein: CASTPSGTGPAGGSGEQYF.

The chain is built from TRBV10-3 and TRBJ1-2, with D possibly matching TRBD1 (6 bases). The V gene lost 5 bases and the J gene lost 3 bases, with 13 bases spanning the gap. This CDR3 comprises 14 residues. Germline assignment: CDR1 ENHRY and CDR2 SYGVKD. CDR3 bases: TGTGCCATCAGTTCAGGGGCTTTAGACTATGGCTACACCTTC. Its protein is CAISSGALDYGYTF.

This clone was counted a single time. The chain employs TRBV7-8 and TRBJ2-4; 10 nucleotides match TRBD2. The V gene's germline CDR1 is SGHVS and CDR2 FQNEAQ. The CDR3 is 18 amino acids. V gave up 6 bases and J gave up 2 bases; unmatched junction bases: 13. The DNA of the CDR3 is TGTGCCAGCAGTATAGCGGGAGGTGGATGGGGGTCCAAAAACATTCAGTACTTC. Translating it yields CASSIAGGGWGSKNIQYF.

This sequence joins TRBV5-1 and TRBJ2-3, with unresolved D. The CDR3 contains 14 residues. Germline V gene lookup returns CDR1 SGHRS and CDR2 YFSETQ. V was cut by 0 bases and J by 2 bases, with 7 bases left in between. The CDR3 nucleotides are TGCGCCAGCAGCTTGGACCATTACACAGATACGCAGTATTTT. This gives the protein CASSLDHYTDTQYF. Combining the CDR3 with reference TRBV5-1 and TRBJ2-3 gives the whole variable domain KAGVTQTPRYLIKTRGQQVTLSCSPISGHRSVSWYQQTPGQGLQFLFEYFSETQRNKGNFPGRFSGRQFSNSRSEMNVSTLELGDSALYLCASSLDHYTDTQYFGPGTRLTVL.

The chain is built from TRBV7-2 and TRBJ2-3, with TRBD2 matching 9 bases. Germline CDR1 SGHTA, CDR2 FQGNSA. The CDR3 spans 15 residues. V lost 3 bases, J lost 7 bases, and 8 bases stayed unmatched. In DNA form, the CDR3 reads TGTGCCAGCAGCTTTGATAGCGGGAGTGGAAATACGCAGTATTTT. This translates into CASSFDSGSGNTQYF.

The V gene is TRBV5-1, the J gene TRBJ2-3, with a possible D match to TRBD1 (6 bases). There are 15 residues in the CDR3. Trimming shortened V by 2 bases and J by 0 bases, and 10 bases separated the two germline ends. Per germline, CDR1 SGHRS and CDR2 YFSETQ. CDR3 region: CASSFQGISTDTQYF. DNA for the CDR3: TGCGCCAGCAGCTTTCAGGGGATAAGCACAGATACGCAGTATTTT.

V usage is TRBV7-2 and J usage is TRBJ1-2; no definite D call. There are 14 residues in the CDR3. Germline CDR1 reads SGHTA; CDR2 reads FQGNSA. V lost 2 bases, J lost 1 base, and 8 bases lay in between. CDR3 in amino acids: CASSLYGSNYGYTF. In DNA, the CDR3 is TGTGCCAGCAGCTTATATGGGAGTAACTATGGCTACACCTTC.

J is TRBJ1-1 and V is TRBV14; D is undetermined. V was trimmed by 1 base and J by 6 bases, leaving 9 bases between them. CDR1 SGHDN and CDR2 FVKESK come from the germline V gene. There are 13 residues in the CDR3. In DNA, the CDR3 is TGTGCCAGCAGCCAAGGGTTAAACGCTGAAGCTTTCTTT. This translates into CASSQGLNAEAFF. Full variable domain (outside the CDR3, taken from reference TRBV14 and TRBJ1-1): EAGVTQFPSHSVIEKGQTVTLRCDPISGHDNLYWYRRVMGKEIKFLLHFVKESKQDESGMPNNRFLAERTGGTYSTLKVQPAELEDSGVYFCASSQGLNAEAFFGQGTRLTVV.

This rearrangement joins TRBV6-6 to TRBJ2-7; 8 nucleotides match TRBD1. Trimming removed 6 bases from V and 6 bases from J; junction bases left unmatched: 10. The CDR3 contains 14 residues. Germline V gene lookup returns CDR1 MNHNY and CDR2 SVGAGI (reference sequence). The CDR3 DNA is TGTGCCAGCAGCCCCGGGACAGGAAGAATCGAGCAGTACTTC. Translated: CASSPGTGRIEQYF.

The chain combines TRBV30 with TRBJ1-3; D is unclear. V was pared by 1 base and J by 3 bases, with 10 bases between. The CDR3 has 14 residues. The germline gives CDR1 GTSNPN, CDR2 SVGIG (reference sequence). CDR3 amino acids: CAWSATVIGNTIYF. Here the CDR3 DNA reads TGTGCCTGGAGTGCCACAGTGATTGGAAACACCATATATTTT.

This chain uses TRBV9 with TRBJ2-1; TRBD1 agrees at 8 bases. Germline V gene sequence: CDR1 SGDLS, CDR2 YYNGEE. The CDR3 runs 14 residues. The J segment lost 4 bases and the V segment lost 2 bases, leaving 2 bases of the junction unmatched. CDR3 nucleotides: TGTGCCAGCAGCGTGGGACAGGAGTACAATGAGCAGTTCTTC. It yields the protein CASSVGQEYNEQFF.

The chain carries TRBV11-3 and TRBJ1-2; D perhaps matches TRBD1 (6 bases). CDR1 and CDR2 from the germline V gene are SGHNT and YENEEA. Trimming pared 5 bases from V and 5 bases from J, leaving 12 bases between. This CDR3 comprises 13 residues. The CDR3 region has the DNA TGTGCCAGCAGCCATGGTCAGGGGTATGGCTACACCTTC. Its translation is CASSHGQGYGYTF.

The chain uses TRBV5-1 and TRBJ2-3; D gene ambiguous. CDR1 is SGHRS, CDR2 YFSETQ, per germline. CDR3 size: 15 residues. The V gene lost 4 bases and the J gene lost 2 bases, with 14 bases spanning the gap. CDR3 sequence (DNA): TGCGCCAGCAGCGAAGGGTCCCAAGCCACAGATACGCAGTATTTT. Translated, it gives CASSEGSQATDTQYF.

This clone came up a few times. The V gene is TRBV10-3, the J gene TRBJ1-1; D ambiguous. V gave up 3 bases and J gave up 0 bases, with 14 bases separating them. Germline V gives CDR1 ENHRY, CDR2 SYGVKD. CDR3 length: 16 amino acids. CDR3 amino acids: CAISDEGLLLNTEAFF. CDR3 nucleotide sequence: TGTGCCATCAGTGACGAGGGATTACTGTTGAACACTGAAGCTTTCTTT.

This chain joins TRBV19 and TRBJ1-5; 7 bases fit TRBD1. This CDR3 has 14 amino acids. Germline CDR1 is LNHDA and CDR2 is SQIVND (reference sequence). With V trimmed by 4 bases and J by 7 bases, 7 bases remained unmatched. The CDR3 bases are TGTGCCAGTAGTACTCGACAGGGAGGCCAGCCCCAGCATTTT. Translating gives CASSTRQGGQPQHF.

V and J are TRBV18 and TRBJ2-5; D might be TRBD2 (5 bases). The V end was cut by 3 bases, the J end by 1 base, with 15 bases between. Germline CDR1 reads KGHSH; CDR2 reads LQKENI. The CDR3 runs 16 residues. The CDR3 bases are TGTGCCAGCTCACCTGGACTCAGCCTTCGCCAAGAGACCCAGTACTTC. This sequence encodes CASSPGLSLRQETQYF.

The rearrangement joins TRBV2 to TRBJ2-5, with 8 bases aligning to TRBD2. V shed 5 bases and J 5 bases; nucleotides not matched to a gene: 13. Germline-derived CDR1 and CDR2 are SNHLY and FYNNEI. The CDR3 runs 16 residues. The chain's CDR3 is CASSRARVTSVETQYF. DNA for the CDR3: TGTGCCAGCAGTCGGGCGCGGGTGACTAGCGTCGAGACCCAGTACTTC.

The genes are TRBV7-3 and TRBJ2-7; D gene uncertain. Germline assignment: CDR1 SGHTA and CDR2 FQGTGA. V shed 1 base and J shed 0 bases, with 4 bases lying between them. The CDR3 has 13 residues. As DNA, the CDR3 is TGTGCCAGCAGCTTAAGACCCTCCTACGAGCAGTACTTC. Residues: CASSLRPSYEQYF. Variable domain in full (rest from reference TRBV7-3 and TRBJ2-7): GAGVSQTPSNKVTEKGKYVELRCDPISGHTALYWYRQSLGQGPEFLIYFQGTGAADDSGLPNDRFFAVRPEGSVSTLKIQRTERGDSAVYLCASSLRPSYEQYFGPGTRLTVT.

The gene calls are TRBV6-1 and TRBJ1-1; D uncertain. This CDR3 has 15 amino acids. Trimming pared 2 bases from V and 5 bases from J, leaving 15 bases between. Germline lookup yields CDR1 MNHNS and CDR2 SASEGT. The CDR3 sequence: CASSESRERRTEAFF. For the CDR3, the DNA is TGTGCCAGCAGTGAAAGCCGGGAACGGAGGACTGAAGCTTTCTTT.

The gene calls are TRBV5-1 and TRBJ2-3; D possibly corresponds to TRBD1 (6 bases). Germline V gene sequence: CDR1 SGHRS, CDR2 YFSETQ. V was pared by 1 base and J by 4 bases, with 13 bases between. CDR3 length equals 15 residues. CDR3 nucleotides: TGCGCCAGCAGCTTGACAGGGCCATCGCCAGATACGCAGTATTTT. It specifies CASSLTGPSPDTQYF.